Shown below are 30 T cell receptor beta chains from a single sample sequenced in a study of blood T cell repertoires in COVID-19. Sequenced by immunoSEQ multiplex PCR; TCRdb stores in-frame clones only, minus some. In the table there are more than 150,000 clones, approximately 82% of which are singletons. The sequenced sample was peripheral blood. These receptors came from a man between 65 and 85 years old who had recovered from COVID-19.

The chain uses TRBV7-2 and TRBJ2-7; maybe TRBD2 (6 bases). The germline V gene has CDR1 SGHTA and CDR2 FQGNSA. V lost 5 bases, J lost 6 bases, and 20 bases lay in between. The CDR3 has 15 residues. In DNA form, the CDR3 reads TGTGCCAGCAGCCGGGGGTGGGCTAGGGCTGGCGAGCAGTACTTC. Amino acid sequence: CASSRGWARAGEQYF.

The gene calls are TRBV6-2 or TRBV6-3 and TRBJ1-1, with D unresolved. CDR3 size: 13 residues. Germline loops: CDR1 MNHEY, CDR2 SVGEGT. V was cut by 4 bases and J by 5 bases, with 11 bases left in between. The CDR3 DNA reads TGTGCCAGCAGTTTTACCCTAAGAACTGAAGCTTTCTTT. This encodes CASSFTLRTEAFF.

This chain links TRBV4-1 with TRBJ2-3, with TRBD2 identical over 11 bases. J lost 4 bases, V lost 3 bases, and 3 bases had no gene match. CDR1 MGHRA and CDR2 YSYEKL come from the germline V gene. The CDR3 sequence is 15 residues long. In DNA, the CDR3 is TGCGCCAGCAGCCACTTAGCGGGGGGGGCAGATACGCAGTATTTT. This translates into CASSHLAGGADTQYF.

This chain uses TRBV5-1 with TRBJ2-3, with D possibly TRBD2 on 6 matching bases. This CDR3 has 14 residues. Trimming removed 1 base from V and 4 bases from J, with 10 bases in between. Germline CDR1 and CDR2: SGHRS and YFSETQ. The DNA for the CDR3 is TGCGCCAGCAGCTTGTGGGGCGGGGCAGATACGCAGTATTTT. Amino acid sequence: CASSLWGGADTQYF.

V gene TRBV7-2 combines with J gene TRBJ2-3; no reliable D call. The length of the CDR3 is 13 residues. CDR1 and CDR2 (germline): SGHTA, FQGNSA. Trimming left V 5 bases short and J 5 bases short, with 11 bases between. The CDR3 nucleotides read TGTGCCAGCAGCCTCGACTCTGGAGATACGCAGTATTTT. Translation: CASSLDSGDTQYF.

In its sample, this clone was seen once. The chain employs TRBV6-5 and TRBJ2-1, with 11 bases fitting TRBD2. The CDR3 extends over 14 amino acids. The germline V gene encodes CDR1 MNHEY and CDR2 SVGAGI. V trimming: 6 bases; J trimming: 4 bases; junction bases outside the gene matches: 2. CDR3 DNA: TGTGCCAGCAGAACTAGCGGGAGTTACAATGAGCAGTTCTTC. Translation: CASRTSGSYNEQFF.

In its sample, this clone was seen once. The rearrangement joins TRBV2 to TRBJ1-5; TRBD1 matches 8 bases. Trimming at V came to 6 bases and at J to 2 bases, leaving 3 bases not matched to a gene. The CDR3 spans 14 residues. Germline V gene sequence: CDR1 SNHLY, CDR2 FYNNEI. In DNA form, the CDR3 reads TGTGCCAGCAGCGGACAGGGCCGCAATCAGCCCCAGCATTTT. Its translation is CASSGQGRNQPQHF.

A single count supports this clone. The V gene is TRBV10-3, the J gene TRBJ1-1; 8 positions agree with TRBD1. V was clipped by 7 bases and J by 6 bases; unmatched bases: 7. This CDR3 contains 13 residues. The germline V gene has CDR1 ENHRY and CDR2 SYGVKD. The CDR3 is CAINKQTGAEAFF. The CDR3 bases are TGTGCCATCAATAAGCAGACAGGGGCTGAAGCTTTCTTT.

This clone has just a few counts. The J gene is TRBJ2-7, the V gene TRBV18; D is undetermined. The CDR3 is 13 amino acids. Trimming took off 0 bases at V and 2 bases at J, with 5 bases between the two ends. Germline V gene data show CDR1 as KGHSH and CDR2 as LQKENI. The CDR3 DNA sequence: TGTGCCAGCTCACCACCTGGGCCCTACGAGCAGTACTTC. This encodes CASSPPGPYEQYF.

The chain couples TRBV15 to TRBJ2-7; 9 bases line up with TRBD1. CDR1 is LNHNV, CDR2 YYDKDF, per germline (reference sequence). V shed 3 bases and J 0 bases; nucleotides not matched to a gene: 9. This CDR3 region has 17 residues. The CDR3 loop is CATSRGLDRGYSYEQYF. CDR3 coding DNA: TGTGCCACCAGCAGGGGATTGGACAGGGGATACTCCTACGAGCAGTACTTC.

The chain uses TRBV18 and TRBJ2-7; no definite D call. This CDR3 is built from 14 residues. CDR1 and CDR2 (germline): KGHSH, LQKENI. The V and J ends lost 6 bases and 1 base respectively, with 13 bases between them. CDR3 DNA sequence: TGTGCCAGCTCCCCTACGCAGGATTCCTACGAGCAGTACTTC. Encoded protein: CASSPTQDSYEQYF. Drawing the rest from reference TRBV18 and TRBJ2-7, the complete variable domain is NAGVMQNPRHLVRRRGQEARLRCSPMKGHSHVYWYRQLPEEGLKFMVYLQKENIIDESGMPKERFSAEFPKEGPSILRIQQVVRGDSAAYFCASSPTQDSYEQYFGPGTRLTVT.

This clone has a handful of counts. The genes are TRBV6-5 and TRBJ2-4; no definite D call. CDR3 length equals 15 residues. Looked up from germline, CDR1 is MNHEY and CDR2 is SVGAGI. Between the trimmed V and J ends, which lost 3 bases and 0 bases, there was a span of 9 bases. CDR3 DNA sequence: TGTGCCAGCAGTTATTCGCTACTAGCCAAAAACATTCAGTACTTC. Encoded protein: CASSYSLLAKNIQYF.

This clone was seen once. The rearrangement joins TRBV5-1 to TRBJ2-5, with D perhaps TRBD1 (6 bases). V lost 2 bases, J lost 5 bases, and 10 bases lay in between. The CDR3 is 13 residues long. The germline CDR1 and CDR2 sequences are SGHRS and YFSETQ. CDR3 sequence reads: CASSLQGWETQYF. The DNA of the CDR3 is TGCGCCAGCAGCTTACAGGGTTGGGAGACCCAGTACTTC.

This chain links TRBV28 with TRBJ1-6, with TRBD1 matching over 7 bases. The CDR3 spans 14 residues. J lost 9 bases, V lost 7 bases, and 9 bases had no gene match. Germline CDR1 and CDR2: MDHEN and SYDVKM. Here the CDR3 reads CASTLGQHSSPLHF. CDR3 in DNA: TGTGCCAGCACCTTGGGACAGCACAGTTCACCCCTCCACTTT.

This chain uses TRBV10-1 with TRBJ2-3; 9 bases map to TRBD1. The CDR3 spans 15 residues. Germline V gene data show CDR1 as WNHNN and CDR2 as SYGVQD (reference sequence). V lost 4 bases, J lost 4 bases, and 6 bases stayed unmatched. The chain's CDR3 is CASSGGQGLADTQYF. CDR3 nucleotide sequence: TGCGCCAGCAGTGGGGGACAGGGACTTGCAGATACGCAGTATTTT.

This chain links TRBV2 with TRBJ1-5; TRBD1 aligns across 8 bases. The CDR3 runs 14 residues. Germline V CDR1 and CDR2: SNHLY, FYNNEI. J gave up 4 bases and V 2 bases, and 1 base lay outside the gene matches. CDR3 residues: CASSERTGNQPQHF. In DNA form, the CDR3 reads TGTGCCAGCAGTGAACGGACAGGGAATCAGCCCCAGCATTTT.

CDR3 loop: CASSDPATPRETQYF. The CDR3 DNA reads TGTGCCAGCAGTGATCCCGCGACCCCCAGGGAGACCCAGTACTTC. This chain uses TRBV5-4 with TRBJ2-5; D is ambiguous. Germline V lookup: CDR1 SGHNT, CDR2 YYREEE (reference sequence). Trimming removed 5 bases from V and 5 bases from J, with 19 bases in between. The CDR3 has 15 residues.

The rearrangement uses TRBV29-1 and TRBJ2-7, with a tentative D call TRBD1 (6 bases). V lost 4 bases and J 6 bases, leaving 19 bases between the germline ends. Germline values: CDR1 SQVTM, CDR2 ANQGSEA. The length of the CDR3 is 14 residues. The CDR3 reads CSVGGKQGRSEQYF. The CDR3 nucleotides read TGCAGCGTTGGGGGTAAACAGGGAAGGAGCGAGCAGTACTTC.

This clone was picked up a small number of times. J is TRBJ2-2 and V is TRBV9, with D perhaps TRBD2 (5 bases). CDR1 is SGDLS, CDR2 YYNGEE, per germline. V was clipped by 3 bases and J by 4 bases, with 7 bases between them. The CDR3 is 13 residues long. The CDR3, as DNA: TGTGCCAGCAGCGGGACTGTCACCGGGGAGCTGTTTTTT. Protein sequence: CASSGTVTGELFF.

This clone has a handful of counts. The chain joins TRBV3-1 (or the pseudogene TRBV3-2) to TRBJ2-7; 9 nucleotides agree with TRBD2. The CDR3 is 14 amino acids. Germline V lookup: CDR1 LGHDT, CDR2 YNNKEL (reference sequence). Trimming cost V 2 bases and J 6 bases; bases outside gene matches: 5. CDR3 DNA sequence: TGTGCCAGCAGCCAACCGGGACTAGCCCGCGAGCAGTACTTC. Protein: CASSQPGLAREQYF.

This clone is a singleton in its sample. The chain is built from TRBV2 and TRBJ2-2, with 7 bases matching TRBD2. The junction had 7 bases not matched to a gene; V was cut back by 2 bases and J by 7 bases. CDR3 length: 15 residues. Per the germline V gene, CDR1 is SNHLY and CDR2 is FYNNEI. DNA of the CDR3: TGTGCCAGCAGTGAAAATAGGGGAGGGGTCGGGGAGCTGTTTTTT. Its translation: CASSENRGGVGELFF.

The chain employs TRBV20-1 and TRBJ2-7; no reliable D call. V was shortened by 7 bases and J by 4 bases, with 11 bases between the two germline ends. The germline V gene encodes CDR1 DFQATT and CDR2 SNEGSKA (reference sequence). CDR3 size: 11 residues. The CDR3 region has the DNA TGCAGTGGGGCCAATACTTACGAGCAGTACTTC. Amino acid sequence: CSGANTYEQYF.

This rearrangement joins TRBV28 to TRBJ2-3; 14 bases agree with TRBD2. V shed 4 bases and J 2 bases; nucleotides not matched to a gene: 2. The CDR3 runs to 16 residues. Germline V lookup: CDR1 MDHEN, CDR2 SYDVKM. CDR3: CASSWGLAGVTDTQYF. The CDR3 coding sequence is TGTGCCAGCAGTTGGGGACTAGCGGGAGTCACAGATACGCAGTATTTT.

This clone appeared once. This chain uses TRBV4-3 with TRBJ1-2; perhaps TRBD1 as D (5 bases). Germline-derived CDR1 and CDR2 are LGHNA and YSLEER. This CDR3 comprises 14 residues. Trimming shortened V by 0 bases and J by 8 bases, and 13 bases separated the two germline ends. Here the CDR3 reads CASSQDSGPFGYTF. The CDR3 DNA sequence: TGCGCCAGCAGCCAAGACTCAGGGCCTTTCGGCTACACCTTC.

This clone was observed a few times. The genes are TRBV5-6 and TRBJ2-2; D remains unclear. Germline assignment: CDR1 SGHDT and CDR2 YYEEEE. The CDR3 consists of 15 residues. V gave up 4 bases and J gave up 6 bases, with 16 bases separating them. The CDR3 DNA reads TGTGCCAGCAGCCCGTACGGATCAGAGGCCGGGGAGCTGTTTTTT. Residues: CASSPYGSEAGELFF.

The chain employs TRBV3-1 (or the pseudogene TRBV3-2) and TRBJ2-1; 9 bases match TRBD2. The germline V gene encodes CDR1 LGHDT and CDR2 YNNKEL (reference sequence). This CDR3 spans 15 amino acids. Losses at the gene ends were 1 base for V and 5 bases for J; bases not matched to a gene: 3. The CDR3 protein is CASSQGLAGNNEQFF. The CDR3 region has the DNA TGTGCCAGCAGCCAAGGGCTAGCGGGGAACAATGAGCAGTTCTTC.

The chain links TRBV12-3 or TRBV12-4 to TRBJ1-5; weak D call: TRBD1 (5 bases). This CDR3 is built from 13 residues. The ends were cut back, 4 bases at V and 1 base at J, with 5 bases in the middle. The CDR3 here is CASSYRSNQPQHF. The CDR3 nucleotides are TGTGCCAGCAGTTACAGGAGCAATCAGCCCCAGCATTTT.

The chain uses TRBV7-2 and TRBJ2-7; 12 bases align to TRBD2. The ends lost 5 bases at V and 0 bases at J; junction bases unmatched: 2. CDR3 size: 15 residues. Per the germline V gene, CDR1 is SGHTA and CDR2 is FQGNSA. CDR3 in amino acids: CASSETSGSSYEQYF. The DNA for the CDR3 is TGTGCCAGCAGCGAGACTAGCGGGAGCTCCTACGAGCAGTACTTC.

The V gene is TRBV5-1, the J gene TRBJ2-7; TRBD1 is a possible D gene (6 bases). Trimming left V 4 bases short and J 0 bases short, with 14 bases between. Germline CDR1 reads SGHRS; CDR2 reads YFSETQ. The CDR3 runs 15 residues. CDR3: CASSRGDTSSYEQYF. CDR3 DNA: TGCGCCAGCAGCCGAGGGGACACTAGCTCCTACGAGCAGTACTTC.

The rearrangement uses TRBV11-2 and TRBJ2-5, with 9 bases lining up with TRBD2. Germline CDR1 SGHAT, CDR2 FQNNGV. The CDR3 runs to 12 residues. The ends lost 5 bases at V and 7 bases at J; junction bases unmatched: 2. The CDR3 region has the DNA TGTGCCAGCAGCGAAGCGGGAGGGACCCAGTACTTC. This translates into CASSEAGGTQYF.